The clone carrying this T cell receptor (beta chain) appeared a few times. This sample is drawn from a study of blood T cells in healthy people across ages. Next came a second PCR, run for about 6 to 12 cycles, which used a sample-barcoded 5' primer along with a J-beta primer mix. TCRdb independently ran MiXCR on the 5' RACE reads; one entry per CDR3 protein. The table shows 650,000 to 800,000 distinct CDR3 sequences, with more than 40% occurring only once. Deletions cut 4 bases from V and 4 bases from J, with 7 bases between. The CDR3 has 12 amino acids. Germline lookup yields CDR1 MNHEY and CDR2 SVGEGT.

The J gene is TRBJ1-2, the V gene TRBV6-2 or TRBV6-3; D is undetermined. Sequencing was done on a sample of blood. The sequence came from a man aged 60 to 75 in good health. In nucleotides, the CDR3 is TGTGCCAGCAGTTCTCAGGCCTATGGCTACACCTTC. This encodes CASSSQAYGYTF.